Following are 23 T cell receptor beta chains from one sample sequenced in a study of T-cell memory formation after mild COVID-19. TCRdb re-derived calls from the 5' RACE reads in MiXCR, one entry per CDR3 protein. The sample contains more than 150,000 distinct CDR3 sequences, about 9.9% of which appear only once. The sequenced sample consisted of PBMCs or a T cell subset sorted from them (not recorded which). All receptors derive from a man younger than 35 who had mild COVID-19 (a few samples of this study predate the infection). Cell type and time point are not known.

The chain employs TRBV5-1 and TRBJ1-1, with a possible D match to TRBD1 (5 bases). The CDR3 consists of 14 residues. The germline CDR1 and CDR2 sequences are SGHRS and YFSETQ. With 3 bases removed from V and 0 bases from J, the gap between germline ends came to 9 bases. CDR3 DNA sequence: TGCGCCAGCAGCTCGTGGGGGTTGAACACTGAAGCTTTCTTT. The encoded protein is CASSSWGLNTEAFF. Full variable domain (missing parts from reference TRBV5-1 and TRBJ1-1): KAGVTQTPRYLIKTRGQQVTLSCSPISGHRSVSWYQQTPGQGLQFLFEYFSETQRNKGNFPGRFSGRQFSNSRSEMNVSTLELGDSALYLCASSSWGLNTEAFFGQGTRLTVV.

V is TRBV7-2 and J is TRBJ2-7, with 11 bases that match TRBD2. CDR3 size: 17 residues. Germline V gives CDR1 SGHTA, CDR2 FQGNSA. Trimming at V came to 6 bases and at J to 0 bases, leaving 10 bases not matched to a gene. CDR3 DNA: TGTGCCAGCAGGCCCTCCCTAGCGGGGGGCAGCTCCTACGAGCAGTACTTC. Translated, it gives CASRPSLAGGSSYEQYF.

The rearrangement uses TRBV5-6 and TRBJ2-5, with 11 bases matching TRBD2. V shed 1 base, J shed 4 bases, and the junction held 6 bases outside the gene matches. Per the germline V gene, CDR1 is SGHDT and CDR2 is YYEEEE. There are 16 residues in the CDR3. The CDR3 DNA reads TGTGCCAGCAGCTTGCCGGGGACTAGCGGATCAGAGACCCAGTACTTC. Its protein product is CASSLPGTSGSETQYF.

The chain employs TRBV24-1 and TRBJ2-5; D unresolved. The V gene's germline CDR1 is KGHDR and CDR2 SFDVKD. V was clipped by 4 bases and J by 3 bases, with 8 bases between them. The CDR3 is 13 amino acids. The CDR3 spells CATSDGPEETQYF. In DNA, the CDR3 is TGTGCCACCAGTGACGGACCCGAAGAGACCCAGTACTTC.

The CDR3 region is CAWNIVGGGQYF. The CDR3 DNA reads as TGTGCCTGGAATATTGTTGGGGGAGGGCAGTACTTC. This rearrangement joins TRBV30 to TRBJ2-7; a possible D gene is TRBD2 (6 bases). Germline values: CDR1 GTSNPN, CDR2 SVGIG (reference sequence). Trimming removed 4 bases at V and 9 bases at J, with 16 bases between. The CDR3 spans 12 residues.

This clonotype has only a few counts. J is TRBJ2-2 and V is TRBV4-3; the D is unclear. This CDR3 comprises 15 residues. V was cut by 0 bases and J by 2 bases, with 7 bases left in between. Germline CDR1 reads LGHNA; CDR2 reads YSLEER. CDR3 sequence (DNA): TGCGCCAGCAGCCAAGATCCCGTCAACACCGGGGAGCTGTTTTTT. It yields the protein CASSQDPVNTGELFF.

The chain links TRBV27 to TRBJ2-3, with TRBD2 matching 10 bases. Looked up from germline, CDR1 is MNHEY and CDR2 is SMNVEV (reference sequence). J gave up 2 bases and V 4 bases, and 9 bases lay outside the gene matches. This CDR3 is built from 17 residues. CDR3 nucleotide sequence: TGTGCCAGCAGTTCACCCCTAGCGGGGGCCTTCACAGATACGCAGTATTTT. Translating gives CASSSPLAGAFTDTQYF.

This clonotype was counted only a few times. This rearrangement joins TRBV20-1 to TRBJ2-1, with 13 bases identical to TRBD2. This CDR3 spans 13 amino acids. V was clipped by 6 bases and J by 10 bases; unmatched bases: 6. The germline gives CDR1 DFQATT, CDR2 SNEGSKA (reference sequence). CDR3 protein: CSAGLAGVGEQFF. The CDR3 nucleotides are TGCAGTGCCGGACTAGCGGGGGTGGGAGAGCAGTTCTTC.

The table lists this clonotype with a few counts. The V and J genes are TRBV5-1 and TRBJ2-5; TRBD2 agrees at 10 bases. Germline values: CDR1 SGHRS, CDR2 YFSETQ. CDR3 size: 16 residues. V gave up 0 bases and J gave up 2 bases; unmatched junction bases: 4. The CDR3 spells CASSLAGTSVQETQYF. The DNA for the CDR3 is TGCGCCAGCAGCTTGGCGGGGACTAGCGTACAAGAGACCCAGTACTTC.

The chain has TRBV3-1 and TRBJ1-3; weak D call: TRBD1 (6 bases). CDR1 is LGHDT and CDR2 is YNNKEL in the germline V gene (reference sequence). Trimming left V 2 bases short and J 0 bases short, with 11 bases between. CDR3 length equals 16 residues. The CDR3 DNA reads TGTGCCAGCAGCCAACCGACAGGCAGCTCTGGAAACACCATATATTTT. Translating gives CASSQPTGSSGNTIYF.

The sample holds a few counts of this clonotype. CDR3 bases: TGCAGTGCTAGTGCCAGCGGGGTGCCCTCGTTGGAGACCCAGTACTTC. Translation gives CSASASGVPSLETQYF. This chain links TRBV20-1 with TRBJ2-5, with 7 bases fitting TRBD2. From germline, CDR1 is DFQATT and CDR2 SNEGSKA (reference sequence). Trimming removed 3 bases from V and 5 bases from J; junction bases left unmatched: 15. The CDR3 contains 16 residues.

Only a few counts were recorded for this clonotype. This sequence joins TRBV5-4 and TRBJ2-3; TRBD1 or TRBD2 may be the D gene (6 bases each). Trimming stripped 4 bases from V and 5 bases from J, with 17 bases between. The germline CDR1 and CDR2 sequences are SGHNT and YYREEE (reference sequence). The CDR3 length is 15 residues. CDR3 sequence reads: CASSNSGASGDTQYF. The CDR3 nucleotides read TGTGCCAGCAGCAACTCGGGGGCCTCGGGAGATACGCAGTATTTT.

In this sample, this clonotype turned up a few times. The CDR3 sequence: CASSQFPGASNTEAFF. CDR3 nucleotide sequence: TGCGCCAGCAGCCAATTTCCAGGGGCTTCGAACACTGAAGCTTTCTTT. V usage is TRBV5-1 and J usage is TRBJ1-1; D is perhaps TRBD1 (6 bases). The germline CDR1 and CDR2 sequences are SGHRS and YFSETQ. The CDR3 consists of 16 residues. Between the trimmed V and J ends, which lost 4 bases and 1 base, there was a span of 17 bases.

This rearrangement joins TRBV18 to TRBJ2-6, with a possible D match to TRBD2 (6 bases). Germline lookup yields CDR1 KGHSH and CDR2 LQKENI. V was cut by 4 bases and J by 1 base, with 8 bases left in between. This CDR3 contains 15 residues. As DNA, the CDR3 is TGTGCCAGCTCACTACGGGGGTCTGGGGCCAACGTCCTGACTTTC. Its translation is CASSLRGSGANVLTF.

The chain couples TRBV12-3 or TRBV12-4 to TRBJ2-2, with D hard to call. This CDR3 has 12 amino acids. V shed 1 base and J shed 6 bases, with 3 bases lying between them. The CDR3 nucleotides are TGTGCCAGCAGTTTAGTGGCCGGGGAGCTGTTTTTT. Residues: CASSLVAGELFF.

This clonotype was detected a few times. J is TRBJ1-2 and V is TRBV29-1; TRBD1 agrees at 7 bases. There are 11 residues in the CDR3. Trimming took 7 bases from V and 2 from J; bases not matched to a gene: 1. Germline V CDR1 and CDR2: SQVTM, ANQGSEA. CDR3 loop: CSAGQNYGYTF. The CDR3 DNA sequence: TGCAGCGCGGGACAGAACTATGGCTACACCTTC.

The chain uses TRBV7-2 and TRBJ1-1; unclear D gene. Germline-derived CDR1 and CDR2 are SGHTA and FQGNSA. CDR3 size: 17 residues. Between the trimmed V and J ends, which lost 3 bases and 0 bases, there was a span of 17 bases. The CDR3 region is CASSFRLGRYMNTEAFF. CDR3 coding DNA: TGTGCCAGCAGCTTCCGGTTGGGCAGGTACATGAACACTGAAGCTTTCTTT. Drawing the rest from reference TRBV7-2 and TRBJ1-1, the complete variable domain is GAGVSQSPSNKVTEKGKDVELRCDPISGHTALYWYRQSLGQGLEFLIYFQGNSAPDKSGLPSDRFSAERTGGSVSTLTIQRTQQEDSAVYLCASSFRLGRYMNTEAFFGQGTRLTVV.

The rearrangement uses TRBV10-3 and TRBJ2-1; TRBD2 agrees at 8 bases. CDR1 and CDR2 (germline): ENHRY, SYGVKD. The CDR3 covers 16 residues. J lost 2 bases, V lost 0 bases, and 3 bases had no gene match. The CDR3 loop reads CAISESAGGAYNEQFF. The CDR3 nucleotides read TGTGCCATCAGTGAGTCTGCCGGGGGGGCCTACAATGAGCAGTTCTTC.

This clonotype occurred a few times. The chain recombines TRBV7-2 with TRBJ1-6; perhaps TRBD1 as D (6 bases). Germline values: CDR1 SGHTA, CDR2 FQGNSA. Trimming cost V 5 bases and J 10 bases, with 12 bases left between them. The CDR3 has 13 residues. The CDR3 DNA reads as TGTGCCAGCAGCGGGGCAGGGGTATCACCCCTCCACTTT. Translation gives CASSGAGVSPLHF.

Only a few counts were recorded for this clonotype. This chain uses TRBV21-1 with TRBJ1-1; TRBD1 is taken as the D call from the table, unchecked against the DNA. TRBV21-1 corresponds to a pseudogene. CDR3 size: 18 residues. The CDR3 here is CASSKGGRTGGENTEAFF. DNA for the CDR3: TGTGCCAGCAGCAAAGGTGGGCGGACAGGGGGCGAGAACACTGAAGCTTTCTTT.

V gene TRBV7-2 combines with J gene TRBJ2-4, with 10 bases fitting TRBD1. CDR3 length: 15 residues. V trimming: 3 bases; J trimming: 8 bases; junction bases outside the gene matches: 7. The germline V gene has CDR1 SGHTA and CDR2 FQGNSA. The CDR3 is CASSLGRDRGYIQYF. DNA for the CDR3: TGTGCCAGCAGCTTGGGCCGGGACAGGGGTTACATTCAGTACTTC.

In its sample, this clonotype was seen a few times. The J gene is TRBJ1-2, the V gene TRBV7-3; TRBD1 aligns across 7 bases. The CDR3 has 13 residues. V gave up 4 bases and J gave up 4 bases; unmatched junction bases: 3. CDR1 and CDR2 (germline): SGHTA, FQGTGA. CDR3 protein: CASSSQGSYGYTF. CDR3 DNA: TGTGCCAGCAGCTCACAGGGGAGCTATGGCTACACCTTC.

Only a few counts were recorded for this clonotype. This chain joins TRBV11-2 and TRBJ2-5; 8 nucleotides align to TRBD2. With V trimmed by 3 bases and J by 9 bases, 6 bases remained unmatched. Germline V gene lookup returns CDR1 SGHAT and CDR2 FQNNGV. The CDR3 consists of 13 residues. The DNA of the CDR3 is TGTGCCAGCAGCTTCAGACGTAGCGGGGCCCAGTACTTC. The encoded protein is CASSFRRSGAQYF.